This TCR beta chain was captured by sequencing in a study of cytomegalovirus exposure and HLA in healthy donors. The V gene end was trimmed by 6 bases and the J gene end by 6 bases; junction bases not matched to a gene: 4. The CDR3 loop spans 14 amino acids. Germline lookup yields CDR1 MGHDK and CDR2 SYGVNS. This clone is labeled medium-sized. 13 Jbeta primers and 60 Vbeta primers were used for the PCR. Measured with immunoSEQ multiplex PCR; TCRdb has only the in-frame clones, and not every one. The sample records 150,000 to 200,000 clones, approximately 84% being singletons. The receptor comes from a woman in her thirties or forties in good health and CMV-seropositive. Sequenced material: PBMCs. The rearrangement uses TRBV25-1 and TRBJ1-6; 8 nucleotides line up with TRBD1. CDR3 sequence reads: CASSGTGVNSPLHF. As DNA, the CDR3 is TGTGCCAGCAGCGGGACAGGTGTTAATTCACCCCTCCACTTT.